These 22 T cell receptor beta chains came from one sample sequenced in a study of PD-1 blockade in classical Hodgkin lymphoma. Sequenced by immunoSEQ multiplex PCR; TCRdb stores in-frame clones only, minus some. The table lists some 12,000 clones, over 70% of them singletons. There was relapse after autologous stem cell transplantation in every patient, and there was variation in brentuximab vedotin exposure. The material was peripheral blood mononuclear cells (PBMCs), obtained at baseline. All receptors come from a human donor with classical Hodgkin lymphoma.

This chain uses TRBV18 with TRBJ1-2; TRBD1 is a possible D gene (5 bases). Germline CDR1 reads KGHSH; CDR2 reads LQKENI. V shed 6 bases and J shed 3 bases, with 14 bases lying between them. The length of the CDR3 is 14 residues. The CDR3 DNA reads TGTGCCAGCTCCGATCGCGGACAAGACTATGGCTACACCTTC. This codes for CASSDRGQDYGYTF. The variable domain in full, completed from reference TRBV18 and TRBJ1-2, reads NAGVMQNPRHLVRRRGQEARLRCSPMKGHSHVYWYRQLPEEGLKFMVYLQKENIIDESGMPKERFSAEFPKEGPSILRIQQVVRGDSAAYFCASSDRGQDYGYTFGSGTRLTVV.

The chain joins TRBV4-3 to TRBJ1-1; 11 bases align to TRBD1. Germline lookup yields CDR1 LGHNA and CDR2 YSLEER. Germline trimming cut 2 bases from V and 1 base from J; bases unmatched to any gene: 3. The length of the CDR3 is 16 residues. The CDR3 loop is CASSQFGTGGNTEAFF. The CDR3 DNA reads as TGCGCCAGCAGCCAATTCGGGACAGGGGGGAACACTGAAGCTTTCTTT.

This chain links TRBV28 with TRBJ1-5; TRBD1 agrees at 7 bases. V trimming: 7 bases; J trimming: 3 bases; junction bases outside the gene matches: 9. The germline gives CDR1 MDHEN, CDR2 SYDVKM. This CDR3 has 15 residues. The DNA of the CDR3 is TGTGCCAGCACTCCCTACAGGGGAACCAATCAGCCCCAGCATTTT. The encoded protein is CASTPYRGTNQPQHF.

This clone came up a few times. The chain's CDR3 is CASSLAGTSGSYEQFF. CDR3 coding DNA: TGTGCCAGCAGCTTAGCCGGGACTAGCGGGAGTTATGAGCAGTTCTTC. This chain links TRBV11-3 with TRBJ2-1; the match to TRBD2 covers 14 bases. Germline CDR1 is SGHNT and CDR2 is YENEEA. The CDR3 consists of 16 residues. V shed 1 base, J shed 8 bases, and the junction held 4 bases outside the gene matches. Based on the CDR3 plus reference TRBV11-3 and TRBJ2-1, the full variable domain is EAGVVQSPRYKIIEKKQPVAFWCNPISGHNTLYWYLQNLGQGPELLIRYENEEAVDDSQLPKDRFSAERLKGVDSTLKIQPAELGDSAVYLCASSLAGTSGSYEQFFGPGTRLTVL.

A few counts support this clone. Additional DNA sequences in this sample encode the identical CDR3. The V gene is TRBV9, the J gene TRBJ2-7; no definite D call. Trimming cost V 5 bases and J 0 bases, with 12 bases left between them. This CDR3 is 14 amino acids long. Germline V lookup: CDR1 SGDLS, CDR2 YYNGEE. Here the CDR3 DNA reads TGTGCCAGCAGTCCACAGCCCAGCTCCTACGAGCAGTACTTC. Translation: CASSPQPSSYEQYF.

This chain uses TRBV5-4 with TRBJ2-5, with 9 bases identical to TRBD2. The CDR3 totals 14 residues. Unmatched junction bases numbered 2, after V lost 4 bases and J lost 1 base. Germline V lookup: CDR1 SGHNT, CDR2 YYREEE (reference sequence). CDR3 residues: CASSRGGAQETQYF. CDR3 coding DNA: TGTGCCAGCAGCCGCGGGGGGGCCCAAGAGACCCAGTACTTC.

This clone counts as medium-sized (0.01 to 0.1%). This chain joins TRBV2 and TRBJ2-6; the D is unclear. V was clipped by 6 bases and J by 4 bases, with 4 bases between them. Germline assignment: CDR1 SNHLY and CDR2 FYNNEI. The CDR3 has 12 residues. For the CDR3, the DNA is TGTGCCAGCAGACCCGGGGCCAACGTCCTGACTTTC. It specifies CASRPGANVLTF.

This chain connects TRBV7-9 to TRBJ2-5; 12 nucleotides agree with TRBD2. Trimming at V came to 5 bases and at J to 0 bases, leaving 10 bases not matched to a gene. The germline gives CDR1 SEHNR, CDR2 FQNEAQ (reference sequence). The CDR3 extends over 18 amino acids. The CDR3 nucleotides are TGTGCCAGCAGCCTGGGACTAGCGGGCTCTTTGTACCAAGAGACCCAGTACTTC. Its protein product is CASSLGLAGSLYQETQYF.

The gene calls are TRBV28 and TRBJ1-5; TRBD1 matches at 7 bases. V lost 3 bases, J lost 9 bases, and 5 bases stayed unmatched. The CDR3 totals 13 residues. Germline V gives CDR1 MDHEN, CDR2 SYDVKM. CDR3 residues: CASSLTGPRPQHF. CDR3 DNA: TGTGCCAGCAGTTTGACAGGGCCTAGGCCCCAGCATTTT.

The chain uses TRBV5-6 and TRBJ1-1; 9 positions match TRBD1. The CDR3 runs to 16 residues. CDR1 is SGHDT and CDR2 is YYEEEE in the germline V gene. V was pared by 4 bases and J by 4 bases, with 11 bases of the junction left unmatched. CDR3 coding DNA: TGTGCCAGCAGCACGGGGGACAGGGTGAGAATCACTGAAGCTTTCTTT. Its translation: CASSTGDRVRITEAFF. Supplemented by reference TRBV5-6 and TRBJ1-1, the full variable domain reads DAGVTQSPTHLIKTRGQQVTLRCSPKSGHDTVSWYQQALGQGPQFIFQYYEEEERQRGNFPDRFSGHQFPNYSSELNVNALLLGDSALYLCASSTGDRVRITEAFFGQGTRLTVV.

CDR3 bases: TGTGCCACCCGGGACAGGTACTACGAGCAGTACTTC. Its translation is CATRDRYYEQYF. V and J are TRBV6-5 and TRBJ2-7, with TRBD1 matching over 8 bases. J gave up 3 bases and V 10 bases, and 5 bases lay outside the gene matches. The CDR3 runs to 12 residues. The germline CDR1 and CDR2 sequences are MNHEY and SVGAGI.

The rearrangement joins TRBV30 to TRBJ1-3; no clear D gene. V lost 0 bases to trimming and J lost 4 bases, with 4 bases between them. There are 12 residues in the CDR3. Germline V gene sequence: CDR1 GTSNPN, CDR2 SVGIG (reference sequence). Here the CDR3 reads CAWSVVGNTIYF. The DNA of the CDR3 is TGTGCCTGGAGTGTAGTCGGAAACACCATATATTTT. The full variable domain, its missing parts supplied by reference TRBV30 and TRBJ1-3, is SQTIHQWPATLVQPVGSPLSLECTVEGTSNPNLYWYRQAAGRGLQLLFYSVGIGQISSEVPQNLSASRPQDRQFILSSKKLLLSDSGFYLCAWSVVGNTIYFGEGSWLTVV.

J is TRBJ1-5 and V is TRBV27; possible D gene TRBD1, 6 bases. The V gene lost 6 bases and the J gene lost 5 bases, with 14 bases spanning the gap. Germline V gene sequence: CDR1 MNHEY, CDR2 SMNVEV (reference sequence). The CDR3 length is 14 residues. CDR3 DNA: TGTGCCAGCAGCACCGTGGGGGGCTATCAGCCCCAGCATTTT. Encoded protein: CASSTVGGYQPQHF.

The rearrangement joins TRBV10-2 to TRBJ1-1; D is ambiguous. The ends were cut back, 0 bases at V and 0 bases at J, with 5 bases in the middle. CDR3 size: 14 residues. Germline V lookup: CDR1 WSHSY, CDR2 SAAADI. CDR3 sequence: CASSESYLNTEAFF. In DNA form, the CDR3 reads TGCGCCAGCAGTGAGTCTTACCTGAACACTGAAGCTTTCTTT.

This clone was seen more than once but under ten times. At the DNA level, this CDR3 is encoded by other sequences in the same sample as well. This chain joins TRBV19 and TRBJ2-2, with 8 bases that match TRBD1. Unmatched junction bases numbered 3, after V lost 6 bases and J lost 3 bases. Per germline, CDR1 LNHDA and CDR2 SQIVND (reference sequence). This CDR3 has 14 residues. The CDR3: CASRSGQDTGELFF. The CDR3 nucleotides are TGTGCCAGTAGATCGGGACAGGACACCGGGGAGCTGTTTTTT.

The chain has TRBV6-6 and TRBJ1-1, with D perhaps matching TRBD1 (5 bases). This CDR3 has 15 residues. Per the germline V gene, CDR1 is MNHNY and CDR2 is SVGAGI (reference sequence). The V gene lost 8 bases and the J gene lost 1 base, with 17 bases spanning the gap. The CDR3 sequence: CASLIGGIENTEAFF. DNA for the CDR3: TGTGCCAGCCTGATTGGGGGGATAGAGAACACTGAAGCTTTCTTT.

This clone was picked up one time. The rearrangement links TRBV7-2 to TRBJ1-2; tentative D call: TRBD1 (5 bases). The CDR3 length is 13 residues. V was shortened by 5 bases and J by 5 bases, with 12 bases between the two germline ends. In germline, CDR1 is SGHTA, CDR2 FQGNSA. The CDR3, as DNA: TGTGCCAGCAGCGCGGGCGGGGGGTATGGCTACACCTTC. It specifies CASSAGGGYGYTF.

A few counts support this clone. The chain links TRBV29-1 to TRBJ1-4, with D hard to call. CDR3 length: 12 amino acids. V shed 7 bases and J shed 0 bases, with 6 bases lying between them. CDR1 is SQVTM, CDR2 ANQGSEA, per germline. This CDR3 reads CSAQPTNEKLFF. Written as DNA, the CDR3 is TGCAGCGCCCAACCAACTAATGAAAAACTGTTTTTT.

In this sample, this clone turned up once. CDR3 protein: CASSSGGWSPLHF. The CDR3 bases are TGTGCCAGCAGCTCAGGGGGTTGGTCACCCCTCCACTTT. The chain uses TRBV5-6 and TRBJ1-6, with TRBD1 identical over 7 bases. The CDR3 covers 13 residues. Germline V gene sequence: CDR1 SGHDT, CDR2 YYEEEE. V shed 3 bases, J shed 10 bases, and the junction held 4 bases outside the gene matches.

This clone has only one observation. An end of the junction does not agree with germline; a read error may underlie this. Distinct nucleotide sequences in the sample also encode this CDR3. This sequence joins TRBV5-1 and TRBJ2-1; D unresolved. The germline V gene encodes CDR1 SGHRS and CDR2 YFSETQ. The CDR3 is made up of 12 amino acids. The CDR3 here is CASSSPSNEQFF. In DNA, the CDR3 is TGTGCCAGCAGCTCCCCTAGCAATGAGCAGTTCTTC. The whole variable domain, filled in from reference TRBV5-1 and TRBJ2-1, reads KAGVTQTPRYLIKTRGQQVTLSCSPISGHRSVSWYQQTPGQGLQFLFEYFSETQRNKGNFPGRFSGRQFSNSRSEMNVSTLELGDSALYLCASSSPSNEQFFGPGTRLTVL.

In its sample, this clone was seen once. CDR3 amino acids: CSVPLWGGEGTEAFF. The CDR3 DNA is TGCAGCGTCCCCCTCTGGGGGGGAGAAGGCACTGAAGCTTTCTTT. The chain joins TRBV29-1 to TRBJ1-1, with D possibly TRBD1 on 5 matching bases. The CDR3 is made up of 15 amino acids. V gave up 6 bases and J gave up 4 bases, with 21 bases separating them. CDR1 and CDR2 (germline): SQVTM, ANQGSEA.

This clone was observed a single time. This chain links TRBV7-2 with TRBJ2-7, with 9 bases that match TRBD2. The CDR3 has 16 residues. V trimming: 4 bases; J trimming: 1 base; junction bases outside the gene matches: 8. Looked up from germline, CDR1 is SGHTA and CDR2 is FQGNSA. The CDR3 region is CASSSISGGPSYEQYF. CDR3 coding DNA: TGTGCCAGCAGCTCGATTAGCGGGGGCCCTTCCTACGAGCAGTACTTC.